What follows are 30 T cell receptor beta chains derived from one specimen sequenced in a study of graft-versus-host responses after intestinal transplantation. Their antigens are not known. Clones were read by immunoSEQ multiplex PCR, and TCRdb kept only the in-frame ones, dropping some. Of tens of thousands of clones in the sample, 80% to 95% are singletons; the top ten hold about 0.28%. This specimen was unstimulated CD4+ T cells sorted from spleen or lymph node cells, taken before intestinal transplant. Receptors were obtained from a human donor who received an intestinal transplant.

This clone was seen only a few times. The chain carries TRBV7-3 and TRBJ2-1, with TRBD2 identical over 12 bases. The CDR3 runs to 18 residues. The germline CDR1 and CDR2 sequences are SGHTA and FQGTGA. The J segment lost 4 bases and the V segment lost 2 bases, leaving 9 bases of the junction unmatched. Here the CDR3 reads CASSLRGPSGRGYNEQFF. In DNA, the CDR3 is TGTGCCAGCAGCTTACGGGGGCCTAGCGGGAGGGGATACAATGAGCAGTTCTTC.

The chain joins TRBV5-1 to TRBJ2-5, with D tentatively TRBD1 (6 bases). Germline CDR1 SGHRS, CDR2 YFSETQ. V lost 2 bases and J 3 bases, leaving 11 bases between the germline ends. CDR3 size: 14 residues. DNA of the CDR3: TGCGCCAGCAGCTTATTGACAGGAAAAGAGACCCAGTACTTC. This codes for CASSLLTGKETQYF.

This sequence joins TRBV2 and TRBJ2-2, with 7 bases aligning to TRBD1. This CDR3 contains 14 residues. The ends lost 10 bases at V and 1 base at J; junction bases unmatched: 6. The germline V gene has CDR1 SNHLY and CDR2 FYNNEI. The CDR3 sequence: CAIPTGMNTGELFF. The CDR3 coding sequence is TGTGCCATCCCGACAGGGATGAACACCGGGGAGCTGTTTTTT.

This clone was seen a handful of times. V usage is TRBV30 and J usage is TRBJ2-5; possible D gene TRBD1, 6 bases. Germline V gene sequence: CDR1 GTSNPN, CDR2 SVGIG (reference sequence). With 0 bases removed from V and 4 bases from J, the gap between germline ends came to 6 bases. The CDR3 extends over 12 amino acids. The CDR3 DNA sequence: TGTGCCTGGAGTGTACAGGGAGAGACCCAGTACTTC. It codes for CAWSVQGETQYF.

The chain joins TRBV6-5 to TRBJ1-5, with D possibly TRBD1 on 6 matching bases. CDR1 MNHEY and CDR2 SVGAGI come from the germline V gene. V shed 2 bases and J shed 5 bases, with 13 bases lying between them. The CDR3 has 15 amino acids. CDR3 in amino acids: CASSYTTGLDQPQHF. The DNA for the CDR3 is TGTGCCAGCAGTTACACAACAGGGTTGGATCAGCCCCAGCATTTT.

V gene TRBV19 combines with J gene TRBJ2-4; D is unclear. V was pared by 1 base and J by 0 bases, with 10 bases between. From germline, CDR1 is LNHDA and CDR2 SQIVND (reference sequence). The CDR3 totals 16 residues. The CDR3 is CASSIGAEIAKNIQYF. The CDR3 DNA reads as TGTGCCAGTAGTATAGGGGCGGAAATAGCCAAAAACATTCAGTACTTC.

This clone was recorded once. The gene calls are TRBV7-8 and TRBJ2-3; possible D gene TRBD1, 6 bases. CDR3 length equals 15 residues. Trimming took off 0 bases at V and 6 bases at J, with 13 bases between the two ends. Germline V gene lookup returns CDR1 SGHVS and CDR2 FQNEAQ. CDR3 loop: CASSLALQGSDTQYF. The DNA of the CDR3 is TGTGCCAGCAGCTTAGCGCTCCAGGGGAGCGATACGCAGTATTTT.

J is TRBJ2-3 and V is TRBV5-6, with TRBD2 identical over 7 bases. The CDR3 has 15 amino acids. V gave up 0 bases and J gave up 3 bases; unmatched junction bases: 4. The V gene's germline CDR1 is SGHDT and CDR2 YYEEEE. The CDR3 is CASSLAGGRTDTQYF. The CDR3 nucleotides are TGTGCCAGCAGCTTGGCCGGCGGGAGAACAGATACGCAGTATTTT.

The V gene is TRBV5-4, the J gene TRBJ2-3; a weak D match, TRBD1 (6 bases). V was cut by 0 bases and J by 0 bases, with 8 bases left in between. Germline CDR1 SGHNT, CDR2 YYREEE (reference sequence). The CDR3 consists of 15 residues. The CDR3 DNA reads TGTGCCAGCAGCTTGGGGACAGTGAGCACAGATACGCAGTATTTT. Encoded protein: CASSLGTVSTDTQYF.

The CDR3 DNA follows: TGCGCCAGCAGCTTAGGGGCGGGAGATATCGCAGATACGCAGTATTTT. It specifies CASSLGAGDIADTQYF. The chain links TRBV5-1 to TRBJ2-3, with TRBD2 matching over 7 bases. J was trimmed by 4 bases and V by 2 bases; bases with no gene match: 10. Looked up from germline, CDR1 is SGHRS and CDR2 is YFSETQ. CDR3 length: 16 residues.

V and J are TRBV7-9 and TRBJ1-1, with D unresolved. The ends were cut back, 5 bases at V and 1 base at J, with 17 bases in the middle. The germline CDR1 and CDR2 sequences are SEHNR and FQNEAQ (reference sequence). CDR3 length: 16 amino acids. The DNA of the CDR3 is TGTGCCAGCAGCCCCGCGAGGTCTGTAACGAACACTGAAGCTTTCTTT. This gives the protein CASSPARSVTNTEAFF.

This chain joins TRBV5-5 and TRBJ2-7; 11 positions agree with TRBD1. This CDR3 has 15 amino acids. After removal of 5 bases from V and 4 bases from J, the junction contained 8 bases not matched to a gene. Germline CDR1 is SGHKS and CDR2 is YYEKEE (reference sequence). The CDR3 DNA reads as TGTGCCAGCAGTAACGTCTGGGACAGGGGGTACGAGCAGTACTTC. This gives the protein CASSNVWDRGYEQYF. The complete variable domain, with remaining parts taken from reference TRBV5-5 and TRBJ2-7, reads DAGVTQSPTHLIKTRGQQVTLRCSPISGHKSVSWYQQVLGQGPQFIFQYYEKEERGRGNFPDRFSARQFPNYSSELNVNALLLGDSALYLCASSNVWDRGYEQYFGPGTRLTVT.

This chain links TRBV28 with TRBJ2-7, with D unresolved. The V gene lost 1 base and the J gene lost 0 bases, with 13 bases spanning the gap. The V gene's germline CDR1 is MDHEN and CDR2 SYDVKM. CDR3 length: 16 amino acids. The CDR3 DNA reads TGTGCCAGCAGTTTATCAATCCGCAGGAGCTCCTACGAGCAGTACTTC. Its protein is CASSLSIRRSSYEQYF. The full variable domain, its missing parts supplied by reference TRBV28 and TRBJ2-7, is DVKVTQSSRYLVKRTGEKVFLECVQDMDHENMFWYRQDPGLGLRLIYFSYDVKMKEKGDIPEGYSVSREKKERFSLILESASTNQTSMYLCASSLSIRRSSYEQYFGPGTRLTVT.

The genes are TRBV7-2 and TRBJ1-5, with D possibly matching TRBD1 (6 bases). Trimming removed 7 bases at V and 0 bases at J, with 16 bases between. CDR3 length: 16 residues. Germline V gives CDR1 SGHTA, CDR2 FQGNSA. CDR3 DNA: TGTGCCAGCATCGACTTACAGGGAGGTAGCAATCAGCCCCAGCATTTT. It is translated as CASIDLQGGSNQPQHF.

This clone was detected only once. The chain recombines TRBV7-2 with TRBJ2-1; 9 bases align to TRBD2. The germline CDR1 and CDR2 sequences are SGHTA and FQGNSA. Trimming at V came to 5 bases and at J to 4 bases, leaving 9 bases not matched to a gene. This CDR3 is built from 16 residues. The CDR3 sequence: CASSPRLAELYNEQFF. The CDR3 nucleotides read TGTGCCAGCAGCCCAAGACTAGCGGAGCTATACAATGAGCAGTTCTTC.

In its sample, this clone was seen once. The V and J genes are TRBV30 and TRBJ1-1, with 7 nucleotides matching TRBD1. The CDR3 loop spans 13 amino acids. J gave up 3 bases and V 2 bases, and 3 bases lay outside the gene matches. Germline lookup yields CDR1 GTSNPN and CDR2 SVGIG (reference sequence). CDR3 amino acids: CAWSTGVDTEAFF. Here the CDR3 DNA reads TGTGCCTGGAGTACAGGGGTGGACACTGAAGCTTTCTTT.

A single count supports this clone. The chain has TRBV7-6 and TRBJ1-4; D call uncertain. Germline CDR1 and CDR2: SGHVS and FNYEAQ. Trimming stripped 5 bases from V and 8 bases from J, with 15 bases between. CDR3 length: 14 amino acids. The CDR3 DNA sequence: TGTGCCAGCAGCCCCACTAGGGTGGGAGAAAAACTGTTTTTT. Amino acid sequence: CASSPTRVGEKLFF.

The chain couples TRBV5-1 to TRBJ2-6; 12 bases agree with TRBD1. The V and J ends lost 4 bases and 2 bases, in that order; junction bases with no gene match: 4. Per germline, CDR1 SGHRS and CDR2 YFSETQ. This CDR3 has 17 amino acids. CDR3 in DNA: TGCGCCAGCAGCCGGGACAGGGGGCTAGCTGGGGCCAACGTCCTGACTTTC. This encodes CASSRDRGLAGANVLTF.

This chain joins TRBV7-6 and TRBJ1-3, with D possibly matching TRBD1 (5 bases). The CDR3 has 14 residues. V was cut by 1 base and J by 3 bases, with 7 bases left in between. The germline gives CDR1 SGHVS, CDR2 FNYEAQ. The CDR3 nucleotides are TGTGCCAGCAGCTTAGGACAGTTTGGAAACACCATATATTTT. Protein: CASSLGQFGNTIYF.

The chain couples TRBV5-1 to TRBJ2-5; 8 nucleotides agree with TRBD1. CDR1 SGHRS and CDR2 YFSETQ come from the germline V gene. CDR3 length: 14 amino acids. The trim removed 3 bases at V and 3 bases at J, leaving 4 bases unmatched. As DNA, the CDR3 is TGCGCCAGCAGCTCCCGGACAGGGAAAGAGACCCAGTACTTC. Its translation is CASSSRTGKETQYF.

This clone was counted a few times. The rearrangement links TRBV7-2 to TRBJ2-1; TRBD2 aligns across 16 bases. V lost 5 bases to trimming and J lost 8 bases; unmatched junction nucleotides: 9. CDR1 and CDR2 from the germline V gene are SGHTA and FQGNSA. CDR3 length: 17 amino acids. The CDR3 here is CASSPGGLAGGADEQFF. CDR3 sequence (DNA): TGTGCCAGCAGCCCTGGGGGACTAGCGGGAGGGGCCGATGAGCAGTTCTTC.

This clone turned up a few times. J is TRBJ1-3 and V is TRBV9; D gene uncertain. Trimming removed 3 bases at V and 0 bases at J, with 13 bases between. CDR3 length: 16 residues. Germline loops: CDR1 SGDLS, CDR2 YYNGEE. CDR3 residues: CASSAPSVSSGNTIYF. In DNA, the CDR3 is TGTGCCAGCAGCGCCCCATCAGTTAGCTCTGGAAACACCATATATTTT.

V is TRBV5-1 and J is TRBJ2-5; 8 bases are shared with TRBD1. The V segment lost 5 bases and the J segment 1 base; nucleotides outside the gene matches: 4. This CDR3 region has 14 residues. Germline CDR1 reads SGHRS; CDR2 reads YFSETQ. Here the CDR3 reads CASRKGQGQETQYF. The CDR3 bases are TGCGCCAGCAGGAAAGGACAGGGCCAAGAGACCCAGTACTTC.

The J gene is TRBJ1-4, the V gene TRBV29-1, with 7 bases identical to TRBD1. Germline CDR1 and CDR2: SQVTM and ANQGSEA. The CDR3 covers 12 residues. The V and J ends lost 4 bases and 7 bases, in that order; junction bases with no gene match: 3. CDR3 loop: CSVGQGVEKLFF. As DNA, the CDR3 is TGCAGCGTTGGGCAGGGGGTTGAAAAACTGTTTTTT. Looking up the rest from reference TRBV29-1 and TRBJ1-4 gives the full variable domain: SAVISQKPSRDICQRGTSLTIQCQVDSQVTMMFWYRQQPGQSLTLIATANQGSEATYESGFVIDKFPISRPNLTFSTLTVSNMSPEDSSIYLCSVGQGVEKLFFGSGTQLSVL.

In its sample, this clone was seen a few times. The chain combines TRBV15 with TRBJ2-2; D not resolved. The V gene's germline CDR1 is LNHNV and CDR2 YYDKDF (reference sequence). Trimming pared 5 bases from V and 7 bases from J, leaving 11 bases between. The length of the CDR3 is 13 residues. CDR3 sequence reads: CATSPPRSGELFF. As DNA, the CDR3 is TGTGCCACCAGCCCTCCCAGAAGCGGGGAGCTGTTTTTT.

The V call is TRBV28, the J call TRBJ2-5; 8 nucleotides align to TRBD2. CDR3 length equals 14 residues. CDR1 and CDR2 from the germline V gene are MDHEN and SYDVKM. V lost 5 bases, J lost 5 bases, and 7 bases stayed unmatched. The CDR3 DNA is TGTGCCAGCAGTCCAGGACTAGCTCGGGAGACCCAGTACTTC. Its translation is CASSPGLARETQYF.

In its sample, this clone was seen once. The V call is TRBV29-1, the J call TRBJ2-3, with D perhaps assigned TRBD1 or TRBD2 (5 bases each). The V gene's germline CDR1 is SQVTM and CDR2 ANQGSEA. This CDR3 is built from 16 residues. Trimming stripped 2 bases from V and 1 base from J, with 16 bases between. CDR3 amino acids: CSVEWGPLGGTDTQYF. The CDR3 DNA follows: TGCAGCGTTGAATGGGGCCCATTGGGAGGCACAGATACGCAGTATTTT.

V and J are TRBV4-2 and TRBJ1-4; 7 positions agree with TRBD1. Germline V gene sequence: CDR1 LGHNA, CDR2 YNFKEQ. CDR3 length: 16 residues. Unmatched junction bases numbered 7, after V lost 4 bases and J lost 2 bases. CDR3 amino acids: CASSLFSGGTNEKLFF. CDR3 DNA: TGTGCCAGCAGCCTTTTTTCAGGGGGGACTAATGAAAAACTGTTTTTT.

For this clone: Other DNA sequences within the sample encode an identical CDR3. The chain employs TRBV5-1 and TRBJ2-1; 7 positions agree with TRBD2. The germline V gene encodes CDR1 SGHRS and CDR2 YFSETQ. The CDR3 has 15 amino acids. After removal of 2 bases from V and 0 bases from J, the junction contained 2 bases not matched to a gene. The CDR3: CASSLAGSSYNEQFF. CDR3 in DNA: TGCGCCAGCAGCTTAGCGGGGAGCTCCTACAATGAGCAGTTCTTC. Supplemented by reference TRBV5-1 and TRBJ2-1, the full variable domain reads KAGVTQTPRYLIKTRGQQVTLSCSPISGHRSVSWYQQTPGQGLQFLFEYFSETQRNKGNFPGRFSGRQFSNSRSEMNVSTLELGDSALYLCASSLAGSSYNEQFFGPGTRLTVL.

The chain employs TRBV30 and TRBJ2-5, with D possibly being TRBD1 (6 bases). Matching the DNA end better, TRBJ2-7 makes the J call doubtful. CDR1 GTSNPN and CDR2 SVGIG come from the germline V gene (reference sequence). The CDR3 has 12 residues. CDR3 sequence reads: CAWSVGGYEQYF. The CDR3 DNA is TGTGCCTGGAGTGTAGGGGGCTACGAGCAGTACTTC.